These T cell receptor beta chains were read from a single sample in a study of regulatory T cells in long-lasting Graves disease. TCRdb itself ran the multiplex PCR reads through MiXCR, one entry per CDR3 protein. The data show a few hundred thousand distinct CDR3 sequences, approximately 16% seen once. The sample was also reused in another study, on T cells in Graves' hyperthyroidism and ophthalmopathy.

The specimen comprised peripheral blood mononuclear cells (PBMCs), sampled at new diagnosis, from a patient treated with antithyroid drugs. These receptors came from a man in his forties or fifties with Graves disease. Each CDR3 is given with its conserved first and last residue. A D gene is named only where the DNA matches it firmly. Size is omitted from some rows. Given values are once, few, many or a class for expanded clones.

few,TRBJ2-1,NA,TRBV2,TGTGCCAGCAGCATCATGTCGGTGGGCGGTGAGCAGTTCTTC,CASSIMSVGGEQFF
few,TRBJ2-5,TRBD1,TRBV20-1,TGCAGTGCTGGGACAGAGAAAGAGACCCAGTACTTC,CSAGTEKETQYF
NA,TRBJ1-4,NA,TRBV7-9,TGTGCCAGCAGCTTAAGGCGAACAACTAATGAAAAACTGTTTTTT,CASSLRRTTNEKLFF
many,TRBJ2-1,NA,TRBV2,TGTGCCAGCATCGGGGGGCCGAATGAGCAGTTCTTC,CASIGGPNEQFF
NA,TRBJ2-1,NA,TRBV5-4,TGTGCCAGCAGCTTGGGGTCGTCGGGTTACAATGAGCAGTTCTTC,CASSLGSSGYNEQFF
many,TRBJ2-7,TRBD2,TRBV20-1,TGCAGTGCTAGAGATCTAGCGGGGAGCTCCTACGAGCAGTACTTC,CSARDLAGSSYEQYF
many,TRBJ1-2,NA,TRBV2,TGTGCCAGCAGCGAACAGGGTCCCTATGGCTACACCTTC,CASSEQGPYGYTF
many,TRBJ2-1,TRBD2,TRBV5-1,TGCGCCAGCAGCTTAGGAGCGGGGGGGCCCACTGAGCAGTTCTTC,CASSLGAGGPTEQFF
many,TRBJ2-2,NA,TRBV6-1,TGTGCCAGCGACCCTTTGGGGGTGACCGGGGAGCTGTTTTTT,CASDPLGVTGELFF
many,TRBJ2-1,TRBD1,TRBV7-7,TGTGCTAGCAGCATCGGGACAGGCCTCCCCTACAATGAGCAGTTCTTC,CASSIGTGLPYNEQFF
NA,TRBJ1-5,NA,TRBV20-1,TGCAGTGCTAGATGGGGGGGTGGGCCGGGTCAGCCCCAGCATTTT,CSARWGGGPGQPQHF
many,TRBJ2-5,TRBD1,TRBV20-1,TGCAGTGCCCCGGACAGGAATCAAGAGACCCAGTACTTC,CSAPDRNQETQYF
once,TRBJ1-1,TRBD1,TRBV29-1,TGCAGCGTGGACAGGGGCGGCACTGAAGCTTTCTTT,CSVDRGGTEAFF
many,TRBJ2-7,NA,TRBV28,TGTGCCAGCAGATCGACAGCCTACGAGCAGTACTTC,CASRSTAYEQYF
many,TRBJ1-6,NA,TRBV28,TGTGCCAGCAGTTTATCGGAGGGGCTGGGCTCCTATAATTCACCCCTCCACTTT,CASSLSEGLGSYNSPLHF
few,TRBJ2-1,TRBD2,TRBV5-4,TGTGCCAGCAGCCGACCGGGACTAGCGGGGGCCCACTCCTACAATGAGCAGTTCTTC,CASSRPGLAGAHSYNEQFF
many,TRBJ1-1,NA,TRBV6-1,TGTGCCAGCAGTGAAACAGTTCTCATGAACACTGAAGCTTTCTTT,CASSETVLMNTEAFF
many,TRBJ1-1,NA,TRBV5-5,TGTGCCAGCAGCTTTTGGCTCTTTCGTCACCGACGGGACAAGATGAACACTGAAGCTTTCTTT,CASSFWLFRHRRDKMNTEAFF
many,TRBJ2-3,NA,TRBV20-1,TGCAGTGCGATCCCCACCTTCTCAACGGGACGCAAGCTCACAGATACGCAGTATTTT,CSAIPTFSTGRKLTDTQYF
medium-sized,TRBJ2-6,TRBD2,TRBV3-1,TGTGCCAGCAGCCCCAAGGGCGGGGGGGCACTTGGGGCCAACGTCCTGACTTTC,CASSPKGGGALGANVLTF
many,TRBJ2-1,NA,TRBV12-5,TGTGCTAGTGGTACCCGGCGGGGCGGCGGGGATGAGCAGTTCTTC,CASGTRRGGGDEQFF
NA,TRBJ2-7,NA,TRBV5-1,TGCGCCAGCAGCTTGATGGGACGGTCGGATGAGCAGTACTTC,CASSLMGRSDEQYF
many,TRBJ2-7,TRBD1,TRBV11-2,TGTGCCAGCAGACCAATCCAGAGGACAGGAAACTCCTACGAGCAGTACTTC,CASRPIQRTGNSYEQYF
many,TRBJ2-7,TRBD2,TRBV20-1,TGCAGTGCTATTGGGACTAGCGGGAGCTCCTACGAGCAGTACTTC,CSAIGTSGSSYEQYF
many,TRBJ2-3,NA,TRBV18,TGTGCCAGCTCACCTACGGACACGTTGGGGACATCTAGCACAGATACGCAGTATTTT,CASSPTDTLGTSSTDTQYF
many,TRBJ2-4,TRBD2,TRBV18,TGTGCCAGCTCACTTCCTACTAGCGGGGGGATTCAGTACTTC,CASSLPTSGGIQYF
many,TRBJ1-1,NA,TRBV5-1,TGCGCCAGCAGAAAGCTACCGGGGGCGAACACTGAAGCTTTCTTT,CASRKLPGANTEAFF
many,TRBJ2-7,TRBD1,TRBV7-9,TGTGCCAGCACCCAGACGACAGGGGCCGGTCTCTACGAGCAGTACTTC,CASTQTTGAGLYEQYF